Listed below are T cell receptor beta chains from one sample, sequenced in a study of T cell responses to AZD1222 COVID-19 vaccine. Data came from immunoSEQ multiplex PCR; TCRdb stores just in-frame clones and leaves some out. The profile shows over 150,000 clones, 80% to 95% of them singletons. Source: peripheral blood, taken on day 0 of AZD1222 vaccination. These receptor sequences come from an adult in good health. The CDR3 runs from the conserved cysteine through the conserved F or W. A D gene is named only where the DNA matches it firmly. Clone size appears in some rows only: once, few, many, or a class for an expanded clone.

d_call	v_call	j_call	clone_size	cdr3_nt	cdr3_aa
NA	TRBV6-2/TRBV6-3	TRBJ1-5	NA	TGTGCCAGCAGTTCATCGGCCGGGGTCCAGCCCCAGCATTTT	CASSSSAGVQPQHF
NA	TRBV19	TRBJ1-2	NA	TGTGCCAGTAGTATAGGGTTGCCTAACTATGGCTACACCTTC	CASSIGLPNYGYTF
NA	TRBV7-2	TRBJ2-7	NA	TGTGCCAGCAGTCTAGCGCAATCGGGGGCGTTTGAGCAGTACTTC	CASSLAQSGAFEQYF
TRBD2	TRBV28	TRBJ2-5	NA	TGTGCCAGCAGTCGGCATCCTTCTCTAGCGGGGGGGGAGACCCAGTACTTC	CASSRHPSLAGGETQYF
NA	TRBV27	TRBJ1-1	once	TGTGCCAGCAGCAGAGGGACCACCGCCCCAGCTTTCTTT	CASSRGTTAPAFF
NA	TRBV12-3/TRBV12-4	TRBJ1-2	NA	TGTGTCGTGCGGTCCGACTCAGGCTATGGCTACACCTTC	CVVRSDSGYGYTF
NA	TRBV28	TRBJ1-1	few	TGTGCCAGCAGTTTAAGAGGGGGCACTGAAGCTTTCTTT	CASSLRGGTEAFF
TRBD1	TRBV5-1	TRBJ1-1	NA	TGCGCCAGCAGCTTGGGGGGACAGTTCTACACTGAAGCTTTCTTT	CASSLGGQFYTEAFF
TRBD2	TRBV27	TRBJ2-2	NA	TGTGCCAGCAGTTCACTAGCGGGATATACGGACACCGGGGAGCTGTTTTTT	CASSSLAGYTDTGELFF
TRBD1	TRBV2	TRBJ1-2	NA	TGTGCCAGCAGACACCAGACAGGGGAGGCTGGCTACACCTTC	CASRHQTGEAGYTF